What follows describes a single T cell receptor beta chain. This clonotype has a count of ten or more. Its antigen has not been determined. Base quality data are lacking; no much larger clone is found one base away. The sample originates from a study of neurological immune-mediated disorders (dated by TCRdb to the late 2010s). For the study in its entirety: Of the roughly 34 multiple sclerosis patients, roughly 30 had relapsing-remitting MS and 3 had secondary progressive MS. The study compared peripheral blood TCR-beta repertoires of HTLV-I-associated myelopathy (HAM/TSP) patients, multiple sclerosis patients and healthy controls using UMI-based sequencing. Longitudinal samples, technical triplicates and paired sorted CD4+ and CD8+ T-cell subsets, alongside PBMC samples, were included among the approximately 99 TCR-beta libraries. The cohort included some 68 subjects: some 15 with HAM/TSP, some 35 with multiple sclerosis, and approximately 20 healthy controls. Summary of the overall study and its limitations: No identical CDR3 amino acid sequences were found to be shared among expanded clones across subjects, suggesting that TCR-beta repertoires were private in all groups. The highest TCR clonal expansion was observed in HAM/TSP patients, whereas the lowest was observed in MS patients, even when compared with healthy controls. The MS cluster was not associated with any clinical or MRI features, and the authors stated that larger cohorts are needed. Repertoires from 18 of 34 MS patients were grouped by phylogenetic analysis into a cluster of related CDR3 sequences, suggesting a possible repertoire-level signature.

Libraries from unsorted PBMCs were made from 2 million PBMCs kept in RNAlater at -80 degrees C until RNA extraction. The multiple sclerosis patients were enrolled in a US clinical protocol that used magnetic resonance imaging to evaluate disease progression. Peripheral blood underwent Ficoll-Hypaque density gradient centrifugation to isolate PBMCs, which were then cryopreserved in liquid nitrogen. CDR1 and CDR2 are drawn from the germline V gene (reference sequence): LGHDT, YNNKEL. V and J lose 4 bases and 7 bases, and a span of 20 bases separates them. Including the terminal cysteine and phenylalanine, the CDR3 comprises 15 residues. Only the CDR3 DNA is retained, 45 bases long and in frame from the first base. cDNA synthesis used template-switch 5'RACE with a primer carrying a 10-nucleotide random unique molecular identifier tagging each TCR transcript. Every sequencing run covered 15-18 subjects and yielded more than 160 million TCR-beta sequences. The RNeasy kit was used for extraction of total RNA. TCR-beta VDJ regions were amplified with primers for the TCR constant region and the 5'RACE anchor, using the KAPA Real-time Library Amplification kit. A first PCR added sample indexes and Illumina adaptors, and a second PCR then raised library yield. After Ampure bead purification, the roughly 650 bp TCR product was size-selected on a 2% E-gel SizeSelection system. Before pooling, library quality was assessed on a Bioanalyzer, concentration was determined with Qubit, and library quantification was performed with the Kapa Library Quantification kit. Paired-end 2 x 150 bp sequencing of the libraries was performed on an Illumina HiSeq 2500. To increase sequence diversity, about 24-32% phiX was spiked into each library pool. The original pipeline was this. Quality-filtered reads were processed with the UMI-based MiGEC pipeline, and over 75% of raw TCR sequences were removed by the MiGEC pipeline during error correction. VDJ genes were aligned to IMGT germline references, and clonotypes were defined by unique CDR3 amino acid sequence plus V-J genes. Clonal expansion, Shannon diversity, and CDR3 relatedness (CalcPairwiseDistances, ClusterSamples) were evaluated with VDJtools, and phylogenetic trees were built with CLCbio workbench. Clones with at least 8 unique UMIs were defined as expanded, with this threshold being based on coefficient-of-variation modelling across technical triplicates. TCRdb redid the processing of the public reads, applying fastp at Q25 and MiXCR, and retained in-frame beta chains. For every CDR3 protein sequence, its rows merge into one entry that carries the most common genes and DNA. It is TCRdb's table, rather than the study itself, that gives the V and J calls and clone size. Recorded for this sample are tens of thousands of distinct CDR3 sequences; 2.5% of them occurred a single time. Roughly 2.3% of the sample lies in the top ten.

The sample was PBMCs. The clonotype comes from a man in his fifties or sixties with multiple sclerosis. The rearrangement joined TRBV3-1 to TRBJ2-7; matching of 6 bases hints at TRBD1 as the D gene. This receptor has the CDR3 CASSLRTDTPREQYF. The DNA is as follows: TGTGCCAGCAGCCTGCGGACAGATACTCCTAGGGAGCAGTACTTC.